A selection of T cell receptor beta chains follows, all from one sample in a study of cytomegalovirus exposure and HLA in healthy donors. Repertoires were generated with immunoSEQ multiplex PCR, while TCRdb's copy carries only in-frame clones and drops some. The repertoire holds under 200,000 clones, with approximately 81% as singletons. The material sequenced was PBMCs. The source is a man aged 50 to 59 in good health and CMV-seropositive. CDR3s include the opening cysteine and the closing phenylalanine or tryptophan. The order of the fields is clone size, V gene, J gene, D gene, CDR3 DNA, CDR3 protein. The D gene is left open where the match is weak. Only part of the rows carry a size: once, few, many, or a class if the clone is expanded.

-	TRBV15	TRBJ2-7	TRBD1	TGTGCCACCAGCAGAGTGGGGACAGTCTCCTACGAGCAGTACTTC	CATSRVGTVSYEQYF
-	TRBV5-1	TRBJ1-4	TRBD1	TGCGCCAGCAGCCCGACAGGGAGTTTTAATGAAAAACTGTTTTTT	CASSPTGSFNEKLFF
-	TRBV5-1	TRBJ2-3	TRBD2	TGCGCCAGCAGTTCGGGGGGGCCCACAGATACGCAGTATTTT	CASSSGGPTDTQYF
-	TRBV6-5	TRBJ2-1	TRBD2	TGTGCCAGCAGTTACTCGAAGGCTAGCGGTAGGGATGAGCAGTTCTTC	CASSYSKASGRDEQFF
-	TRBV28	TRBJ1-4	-	TGTGCCAGCAGTTTGCACAGACAGTCAACTAATGAAAAACTGTTTTTT	CASSLHRQSTNEKLFF
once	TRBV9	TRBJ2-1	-	TGTGCCAGCAGCGGGCTCAATGAGCAGTTCTTC	CASSGLNEQFF
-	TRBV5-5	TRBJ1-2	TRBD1	TGTGCCAGCAGCGATCCGCTCCAGACAGGGTTGGCTAACTATGGCTACACCTTC	CASSDPLQTGLANYGYTF
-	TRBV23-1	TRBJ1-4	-	TGCGCCAGCAGTCAATCCGGGATCCCTAATGAAAAACTGTTTTTT	CASSQSGIPNEKLFF
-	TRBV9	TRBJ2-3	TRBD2	TGTGCCAGCAGCGTAGGGGCTAGCGGGAGCACAGATACGCAGTATTTT	CASSVGASGSTDTQYF
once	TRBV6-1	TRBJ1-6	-	TGTGCCAGCAGGGACACCCAGACCTATAATTCACCCCTCCACTTT	CASRDTQTYNSPLHF
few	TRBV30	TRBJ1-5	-	TGTGCCTGGGGAGCTAAGGGGGTGAGCAATCAGCCCCAGCATTTT	CAWGAKGVSNQPQHF
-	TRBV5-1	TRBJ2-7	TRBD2	TGCGCCAGCAGCTATTCTAGCGGGGCCTACGAGCAGTACTTC	CASSYSSGAYEQYF
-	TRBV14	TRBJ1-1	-	TGTGCCAGCAGCCAAGAGGAGGGAGTAGGAGCTTTCTTT	CASSQEEGVGAFF
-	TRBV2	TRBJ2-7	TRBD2	TGTGCCAGCAGTGGGCGACTAGCGGGAATCTACGAGCAGTACTTC	CASSGRLAGIYEQYF
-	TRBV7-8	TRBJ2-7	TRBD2	TGTGCCAGCAGCTTGGGGCGGGAGGGCAGTTACGAGCAGTACTTC	CASSLGREGSYEQYF
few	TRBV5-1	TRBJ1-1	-	TGCGCCAGCAGCTTGGGTCCTGGGGGCGCTTCAAACACTGAAGCTTTCTTT	CASSLGPGGASNTEAFF
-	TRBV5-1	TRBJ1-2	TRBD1	TGCGCCAGCGGACAGGGGGATTGGAGTGGCTACACCTTC	CASGQGDWSGYTF
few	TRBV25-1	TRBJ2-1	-	TGTGCCAGCAGTGAAGGGCAGGGGTCCTACAATGAGCAGTTCTTC	CASSEGQGSYNEQFF
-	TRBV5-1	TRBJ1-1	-	TGCGCCAGCAGCCAACGGGAGAACACTGAAGCTTTCTTT	CASSQRENTEAFF
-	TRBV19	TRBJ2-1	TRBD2	TGTGCCAGTAGTGAGCCGGGACTAGGATTCGATGAGCAGTTCTTC	CASSEPGLGFDEQFF
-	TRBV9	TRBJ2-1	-	TGTGCCAGCAGCCCAGAGGCCTCGCCTTACAATGAGCAGTTCTTC	CASSPEASPYNEQFF
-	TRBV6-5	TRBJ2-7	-	TGTGCCAGCAGTCTTCAGGGCTACGAGCAGTACTTC	CASSLQGYEQYF
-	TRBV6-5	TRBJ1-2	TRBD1	TGTGCCAGCAGTCCGGGACAGGGTACCTATGGCTACACCTTC	CASSPGQGTYGYTF